This T cell receptor beta chain stems from a study of blood T cell repertoires in COVID-19. Study information: T cells, B-cell-depleted T cells, or PBMCs supplied cDNA or gDNA.

CDR3 length: 15 residues. Trimming removed 4 bases from V and 2 bases from J; junction bases left unmatched: 6. Germline CDR1 SGHAT, CDR2 FQNNGV. In the study's own analysis: Amplification of reference gene primers was used by the study to estimate nucleated cell counts. The protocol was immunoSEQ multiplex PCR, while the TCRdb copy is restricted to in-frame clones and leaves out a portion. Clone size and the V and J calls come from that table; the DNA yielded D and trimming. Of over 55,000 clones listed, about nine tenths are singletons. This TCR was recovered from a man in his forties or fifties with active COVID-19. V and J are TRBV11-2 and TRBJ2-3; TRBD1 agrees at 7 bases. What was sequenced was peripheral blood. DNA of the CDR3: TGTGCCAGCAGCTCGGACAGGACCTACACAGATACGCAGTATTTT. Residues: CASSSDRTYTDTQYF.